Below, 13 T cell receptor beta chains from the same sample are listed, as sequenced in a study of T cell changes during pregnancy in multiple sclerosis. TCRdb keeps only in-frame clones here, not all; method: immunoSEQ multiplex PCR. The sample lists approximately 48,000 clones, 90% occurring once. The specimen comprised CD8+ T cells from peripheral blood mononuclear cells, sampled before pregnancy. These receptors all stem from a female donor with multiple sclerosis, enrolled in a pregnancy study.

The chain recombines TRBV25-1 with TRBJ2-7; tentative D call: TRBD2 (6 bases). Trimming removed 3 bases at V and 2 bases at J, with 14 bases between. In germline, CDR1 is MGHDK, CDR2 SYGVNS. The CDR3 has 15 residues. The CDR3 DNA reads TGTGCCAGCAGTGATCGGGGGTTGAGGCCCTACGAGCAGTACTTC. Amino acid sequence: CASSDRGLRPYEQYF.

This chain joins TRBV27 and TRBJ2-5, with D perhaps TRBD1 (5 bases). The CDR3 has 14 amino acids. Germline CDR1 is MNHEY and CDR2 is SMNVEV (reference sequence). Between the trimmed V and J ends, which lost 7 bases and 4 bases, there was a span of 16 bases. The CDR3 coding sequence is TGTGCCAGCACAAGGATAGGGCAGGGAGAGACCCAGTACTTC. This encodes CASTRIGQGETQYF.

This rearrangement joins TRBV6-1 to TRBJ2-7, with 7 bases matching TRBD2. CDR3 length: 13 amino acids. Per the germline V gene, CDR1 is MNHNS and CDR2 is SASEGT. Losses at the gene ends were 6 bases for V and 3 bases for J; bases not matched to a gene: 5. CDR3 in DNA: TGTGCCAGCAGGGGGAGGGACCGCTACGAGCAGTACTTC. Protein product: CASRGRDRYEQYF.

This sequence joins TRBV7-9 and TRBJ2-1; 7 nucleotides align to TRBD1. The CDR3 length is 13 residues. Trimming cost V 6 bases and J 6 bases; bases outside gene matches: 5. The germline CDR1 and CDR2 sequences are SEHNR and FQNEAQ (reference sequence). The CDR3 protein is CASRTRGSNEQFF. The DNA of the CDR3 is TGTGCCAGCAGGACCAGGGGGTCCAATGAGCAGTTCTTC.

This chain links TRBV19 with TRBJ2-7, with D possibly being TRBD1 (5 bases). The germline CDR1 and CDR2 sequences are LNHDA and SQIVND (reference sequence). This CDR3 has 15 residues. Trimming took off 6 bases at V and 3 bases at J, with 18 bases between the two ends. The CDR3 protein is CASSLQAQGNYEQYF. The CDR3 DNA reads TGTGCCAGTAGCCTACAGGCACAAGGGAACTACGAGCAGTACTTC.

The chain uses TRBV2 and TRBJ2-7, with D maybe TRBD1 (6 bases). Germline V gives CDR1 SNHLY, CDR2 FYNNEI. V was clipped by 1 base and J by 5 bases, with 21 bases between them. CDR3 size: 17 residues. CDR3: CASSEGAQGSIPHEQYF. The CDR3 DNA reads as TGTGCCAGCAGTGAAGGGGCCCAGGGGTCCATCCCCCACGAGCAGTACTTC. The full variable domain, completed using reference TRBV2 and TRBJ2-7, is EPEVTQTPSHQVTQMGQEVILRCVPISNHLYFYWYRQILGQKVEFLVSFYNNEISEKSEIFDDQFSVERPDGSNFTLKIRSTKLEDSAMYFCASSEGAQGSIPHEQYFGPGTRLTVT.

The V and J genes are TRBV7-9 and TRBJ2-3; D is uncertain. The CDR3 runs to 13 residues. V shed 1 base and J shed 5 bases, with 7 bases lying between them. CDR1 and CDR2 from the germline V gene are SEHNR and FQNEAQ (reference sequence). The CDR3 DNA reads TGTGCCAGCAGCTTAGTCCCCGGAGATACGCAGTATTTT. Its translation: CASSLVPGDTQYF.

The chain has TRBV6-5 and TRBJ1-1, with 9 bases identical to TRBD1. Germline CDR1 and CDR2: MNHEY and SVGAGI. V was pared by 4 bases and J by 5 bases, with 5 bases of the junction left unmatched. The CDR3 has 14 residues. CDR3 residues: CASSLTGGGTEAFF. The CDR3 region has the DNA TGTGCCAGCAGTTTGACAGGGGGGGGGACTGAAGCTTTCTTT.

The V gene is TRBV4-3, the J gene TRBJ2-7, with 9 bases that match TRBD1. The CDR3 loop spans 14 amino acids. The V gene's germline CDR1 is LGHNA and CDR2 YSLEER. Trimming at V came to 5 bases and at J to 0 bases, leaving 2 bases not matched to a gene. CDR3 nucleotide sequence: TGCGCCAGCAGCGTGGGACAGGGCTCCTACGAGCAGTACTTC. Translated, it gives CASSVGQGSYEQYF.

By share, this clone counts as large. The rearrangement uses TRBV4-2 and TRBJ1-4; TRBD1 agrees at 9 bases. The trim removed 0 bases at V and 7 bases at J, leaving 9 bases unmatched. The CDR3 spans 17 residues. Germline CDR1 LGHNA, CDR2 YNFKEQ. In DNA form, the CDR3 reads TGTGCCAGCAGCCAAGAAGAGGGGGGACAGGGCCGTGAAAAACTGTTTTTT. Translating it yields CASSQEEGGQGREKLFF.

The chain recombines TRBV9 with TRBJ2-1; TRBD2 agrees at 7 bases. V gave up 4 bases and J gave up 0 bases; unmatched junction bases: 4. The CDR3 is made up of 15 amino acids. CDR1 is SGDLS and CDR2 is YYNGEE in the germline V gene. CDR3 protein: CASSPAGDSYNEQFF. Written as DNA, the CDR3 is TGTGCCAGCAGCCCTGCGGGAGACTCCTACAATGAGCAGTTCTTC.

The V gene is TRBV5-4, the J gene TRBJ2-7; possible D gene TRBD2, 6 bases. The V end was cut by 4 bases, the J end by 6 bases, with 17 bases between. Germline V gives CDR1 SGHNT, CDR2 YYREEE (reference sequence). CDR3 size: 14 residues. The chain's CDR3 is CASSLRGPRSEQYF. DNA of the CDR3: TGTGCCAGCAGCCTGCGGGGCCCGCGCTCCGAGCAGTACTTC.

This chain joins TRBV2 and TRBJ1-5, with D perhaps TRBD1 (6 bases). The germline V gene encodes CDR1 SNHLY and CDR2 FYNNEI. The CDR3 totals 14 residues. The V end was cut by 6 bases, the J end by 6 bases, with 15 bases between. The CDR3 DNA reads as TGTGCCAGCAGCCTCCAGGGGTGGGGTCAGCCCCAGCATTTT. Translation: CASSLQGWGQPQHF.